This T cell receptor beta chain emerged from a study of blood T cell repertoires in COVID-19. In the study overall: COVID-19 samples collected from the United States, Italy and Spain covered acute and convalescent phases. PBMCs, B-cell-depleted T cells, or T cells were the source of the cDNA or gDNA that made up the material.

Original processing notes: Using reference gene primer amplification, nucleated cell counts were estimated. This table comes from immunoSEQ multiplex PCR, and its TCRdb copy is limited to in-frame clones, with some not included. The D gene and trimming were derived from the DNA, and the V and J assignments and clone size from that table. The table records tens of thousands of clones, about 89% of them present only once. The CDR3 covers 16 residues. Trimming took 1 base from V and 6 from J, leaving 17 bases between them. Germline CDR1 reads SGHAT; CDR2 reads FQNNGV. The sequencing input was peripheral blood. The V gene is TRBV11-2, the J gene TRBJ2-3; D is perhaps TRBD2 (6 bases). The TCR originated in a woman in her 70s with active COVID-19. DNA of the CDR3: TGTGCCAGCAGCTTAGGGCGGGGACCGAGCGGGGATACGCAGTATTTT. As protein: CASSLGRGPSGDTQYF.